These 19 T cell receptor beta chains were all obtained from the same sample, sequenced in a study of regulatory T cells in long-lasting Graves disease. The time point was: newly diagnosed GD, antithyroid drugs for less than 3 months. TCR sequences were obtained from RNA taken from PBMCs. Arm-PCR of CDR3 regions and iRepertoire HTBI primers were the basis on which TCR beta libraries were built. Using its own MiXCR run on the multiplex PCR reads, TCRdb lists one record per CDR3 protein. In the table there are about 620,000 distinct CDR3 sequences, roughly 15% of which are singletons. This same sample was also part of a study on T cells in Graves' hyperthyroidism and ophthalmopathy.

Sample: peripheral blood mononuclear cells (PBMCs), taken at new diagnosis, from a patient treated with antithyroid drugs. Receptor source: a woman aged 25 to 39 with Graves disease.

This clonotype was counted between two and nine times. The chain carries TRBV6-2 or TRBV6-3 and TRBJ1-1; maybe TRBD1 (6 bases). Between the trimmed V and J ends, which lost 6 bases and 5 bases, there was a span of 16 bases. The CDR3 loop spans 14 amino acids. Germline values: CDR1 MNHEY, CDR2 SVGEGT. CDR3 in DNA: TGTGCCAGCAGGGAGCAGGGGAGTTGGACTGAAGCTTTCTTT. It is translated as CASREQGSWTEAFF.

The sample holds many counts of this clonotype. The chain employs TRBV28 and TRBJ2-7; 7 bases line up with TRBD2. The CDR3 has 15 residues. CDR1 MDHEN and CDR2 SYDVKM come from the germline V gene. The trim removed 3 bases at V and 2 bases at J, leaving 7 bases unmatched. CDR3 loop: CASSFWEGRAYEQYF. The CDR3 DNA reads TGTGCCAGCAGTTTTTGGGAGGGAAGAGCCTACGAGCAGTACTTC.

This clonotype has ten or more counts. This chain joins TRBV12-3 or TRBV12-4 and TRBJ2-3; no clear D. The CDR3 is 14 amino acids. The ends were cut back, 7 bases at V and 4 bases at J, with 15 bases in the middle. The CDR3, as DNA: TGTGCCAGCACCCAGGCTTGGGCGGCAGATACGCAGTATTTT. Translated: CASTQAWAADTQYF.

This clonotype appeared a few times. This chain links TRBV10-3 with TRBJ2-6, with D possibly matching TRBD1 (5 bases). Germline V gene sequence: CDR1 ENHRY, CDR2 SYGVKD. The V end was cut by 3 bases, the J end by 2 bases, with 8 bases between. This CDR3 spans 15 amino acids. For the CDR3, the DNA is TGTGCCATCAGTGACAGGGCCCCTGGGGCCAACGTCCTGACTTTC. It codes for CAISDRAPGANVLTF.

The genes are TRBV3-1 and TRBJ2-1; perhaps TRBD2 as D (6 bases). V was shortened by 5 bases and J by 7 bases, with 15 bases between the two germline ends. Germline CDR1 reads LGHDT; CDR2 reads YNNKEL (reference sequence). CDR3 length: 14 residues. CDR3 nucleotide sequence: TGTGCCAGCAGCTGGGGTAGCGGAGCAAATGAGCAGTTCTTC. This translates into CASSWGSGANEQFF.

In its sample, this clonotype was seen many times. CDR3 sequence: CASGATSARWGTDTQYF. The DNA of the CDR3 is TGTGCTAGTGGGGCCACTAGCGCCCGGTGGGGCACAGATACGCAGTATTTT. The chain combines TRBV12-5 with TRBJ2-3; 7 positions match TRBD2. J was trimmed by 1 base and V by 6 bases; bases with no gene match: 13. Germline V gene data show CDR1 as LGHNT and CDR2 as FRNRAP. This CDR3 contains 17 residues.

The chain is built from TRBV15 and TRBJ1-5; D is possibly TRBD1 (5 bases). The V end was cut by 0 bases, the J end by 11 bases, with 14 bases between. CDR3 length: 14 residues. CDR1 and CDR2 (germline): LNHNV, YYDKDF (reference sequence). The CDR3 nucleotides read TGTGCCACCAGCAGAGATCCTATGGGGGGGGCCCAGCATTTT. Protein sequence: CATSRDPMGGAQHF.

The rearrangement uses TRBV10-2 and TRBJ1-1; 7 bases are shared with TRBD1. After removal of 6 bases from V and 0 bases from J, the junction contained 4 bases not matched to a gene. Germline V gives CDR1 WSHSY, CDR2 SAAADI. The CDR3 is made up of 14 amino acids. The CDR3 protein is CASRPQGMNTEAFF. The DNA for the CDR3 is TGCGCCAGCAGGCCACAGGGGATGAACACTGAAGCTTTCTTT.

This rearrangement joins TRBV4-2 to TRBJ2-5, with 12 bases identical to TRBD2. Trimming at V came to 2 bases and at J to 5 bases, leaving 9 bases not matched to a gene. The length of the CDR3 is 17 residues. The germline V gene has CDR1 LGHNA and CDR2 YNFKEQ. The CDR3 DNA reads as TGTGCCAGCAGCCAATACGTGGGGCTAGCGGGAGGGGAGACCCAGTACTTC. Translating it yields CASSQYVGLAGGETQYF.

This clonotype was seen only a few times. The chain employs TRBV18 and TRBJ2-3; TRBD2 is a possible D gene (5 bases). Trimming took 3 bases from V and 5 from J, leaving 12 bases between them. CDR3 length equals 14 residues. Germline V gives CDR1 KGHSH, CDR2 LQKENI. CDR3 in amino acids: CASSPSGFRDTQYF. For the CDR3, the DNA is TGTGCCAGCTCACCCTCGGGGTTTAGAGATACGCAGTATTTT.

This clonotype was found a few times. This chain joins TRBV6-7 and TRBJ2-3, with 14 positions matching TRBD2. TRBV6-7 is placed among ORFs of uncertain function. This CDR3 has 16 amino acids. V lost 7 bases, J lost 6 bases, and 9 bases stayed unmatched. The CDR3 spells CASTSGLAGVWDTQYF. The CDR3 DNA follows: TGTGCCAGCACCTCGGGACTAGCGGGAGTTTGGGATACGCAGTATTTT.

This clonotype was counted many times. The chain joins TRBV7-9 to TRBJ1-1; 7 bases fit TRBD1. V dropped 2 bases and J dropped 2; count of bases not matched to a gene: 5. This CDR3 is 15 amino acids long. Germline V gene lookup returns CDR1 SEHNR and CDR2 FQNEAQ (reference sequence). For the CDR3, the DNA is TGTGCCAGCAGCTTACCCGGGACAGCTAACACTGAAGCTTTCTTT. It codes for CASSLPGTANTEAFF.

The chain employs TRBV3-1 and TRBJ2-4, with D unclear. V was cut by 1 base and J by 3 bases, with 7 bases left in between. Germline CDR1 LGHDT, CDR2 YNNKEL (reference sequence). This CDR3 region has 14 residues. This CDR3 reads CASSQVAGKNIQYF. The DNA of the CDR3 is TGTGCCAGCAGCCAAGTTGCAGGCAAAAACATTCAGTACTTC.

This clonotype was picked up a small number of times. This chain links TRBV3-1 with TRBJ2-7; 9 bases align to TRBD1. V lost 6 bases and J lost 0; bases outside the gene matches: 12. The germline gives CDR1 LGHDT, CDR2 YNNKEL (reference sequence). This CDR3 spans 17 amino acids. CDR3 loop: CASSHGQGPLGSYEQYF. CDR3 nucleotide sequence: TGTGCCAGCAGTCACGGACAGGGGCCTTTGGGCTCCTACGAGCAGTACTTC.

The chain employs TRBV20-1 and TRBJ2-3, with D possibly matching TRBD2 (6 bases). Trimming shortened V by 1 base and J by 1 base, and 18 bases separated the two germline ends. There are 17 residues in the CDR3. CDR1 is DFQATT, CDR2 SNEGSKA, per germline (reference sequence). Written as DNA, the CDR3 is TGCAGTGCTAGAGCCCCTGAGGGGCGGGAACGCACAGATACGCAGTATTTT. Translation gives CSARAPEGRERTDTQYF.

The rearrangement links TRBV5-1 to TRBJ2-1, with D possibly matching TRBD1 (5 bases). Trimming removed 0 bases at V and 6 bases at J, with 7 bases between. The CDR3 sequence is 13 residues long. CDR1 is SGHRS and CDR2 is YFSETQ in the germline V gene. CDR3 nucleotide sequence: TGCGCCAGCAGCTTGGGGGGCCTCAATGAGCAGTTCTTC. It specifies CASSLGGLNEQFF.

This clonotype appeared many times. This chain links TRBV28 with TRBJ1-5, with D maybe TRBD1 (5 bases). Germline V gives CDR1 MDHEN, CDR2 SYDVKM. V shed 3 bases and J shed 6 bases, with 15 bases lying between them. This CDR3 has 15 residues. The CDR3 nucleotides read TGTGCCAGCAGTTTCGGGAGGACCAGGGTTCAGCCCCAGCATTTT. Translation gives CASSFGRTRVQPQHF.

This clonotype was counted many times. The rearrangement links TRBV2 to TRBJ1-5; tentative D call: TRBD1 (5 bases). V was trimmed by 8 bases and J by 2 bases, leaving 19 bases between them. CDR1 SNHLY and CDR2 FYNNEI come from the germline V gene. This CDR3 has 16 residues. The CDR3 sequence: CASRRDSVSGNQPQHF. For the CDR3, the DNA is TGTGCCAGCCGCCGGGACTCGGTGTCGGGCAATCAGCCCCAGCATTTT.

The chain links TRBV5-5 to TRBJ1-4, with no clear D. Per the germline V gene, CDR1 is SGHKS and CDR2 is YYEKEE (reference sequence). This CDR3 is 16 amino acids long. V lost 4 bases, J lost 6 bases, and 19 bases lay in between. The CDR3: CASSVRAPDGDEKLFF. The CDR3 nucleotides are TGTGCCAGCAGCGTCCGGGCCCCAGATGGGGATGAAAAACTGTTTTTT.